Described below is a single T cell receptor beta chain sequence and its context. There are a few counts of this clone. Its antigen remains unidentified. No much larger clone is present one base from it, and per-base qualities are unavailable. This record belongs to a study of cytomegalovirus exposure and HLA in healthy donors (dated by TCRdb to about 2017). Regarding the study in general: An earlier analysis of approximately 640 of the donors reported approximately 270 Gb of sequence data and 120 million or so unique TCR beta sequences from about 200 million T cells. Approximately 310 gigabases of sequencing data and 75 million to 85 million unique TCR sequences made up an early release that covered approximately 620 HLA-typed donors. Among the approximately 430 genotyped donors, under 90% belonged to the genetic ancestry cluster associated with self-reported Caucasian donors. The aim of the study was to test whether cataloging public T cell receptors could identify signatures of past pathogen exposure. The study used immunosequencing to profile the T cell repertoires of some 600 subjects and linked those repertoires to cytomegalovirus serostatus. A separate validation cohort of 90 to 150 different subjects was used in addition to the approximately 700-subject first cohort. To predict cytomegalovirus infection status, the study brought together high-throughput TCR immunosequencing, statistical association of individual TCRs with disease status, and machine learning. To study patterns of TCR occurrence, a later analysis re-analyzed previously published TCR beta repertoires from more than 550 donors and added high-resolution HLA genotyping. The later analysis used no new phenotypic data to find candidate immune exposures, relying instead on TCR beta sequences and their occurrence across donors. In an earlier analysis of 587 of the donors, high-throughput TCR beta sequencing was used to judge whether each TCR beta V gene segment behaved as functional or pseudogenic. Alongside the repertoire data, information on donor age, sex, ethnicity and CMV serostatus was compiled. In a later genetic analysis, genome-wide SNP genotypes for about 65% of the roughly 700 donors were used, and that subset was treated as a discovery cohort. Every repertoire in the discovery cohort had been generated on one and the same sequencing platform. Class I and class II HLA loci were covered by the typing at four-digit resolution. Typing coverage varied by locus: roughly 620-640 donors for A, B, C, DRB1 and DQB1; roughly 560 for DQA1; 606 for DPA1; some 470 for DPB1. Because of strong linkage in the cohort, roughly 5 DR-DQ haplotypes were treated as single units for association and clustering. Among some 400 genotyped donors of the cohort, an average of around 220,000 unique TCR beta nucleotide sequences was sequenced per donor, of which about 20% were non-productive. Results and caveats for the whole study, not just this receptor: A later analysis found that HLA-associated TCR beta chains were more clonally expanded and had lower generation probabilities than equally common non-associated chains. A later analysis associated 16,951 TCR beta sequences with specific HLA alleles at a false discovery rate of 0.05. Correlated functional status among segregating V segments might reflect linkage disequilibrium, but an unknown experimental factor could not be ruled out. A later analysis found that most CMV-associated TCR beta chains appeared HLA-restricted, with HLA associations seemingly driven largely by CMV exposure. Cytomegalovirus status was reported to be diagnosed by the classifier with high specificity and sensitivity in both the original and validation cohorts. This cohort had only TCR beta chains sequenced, and the lack of alpha or paired-chain data limited which features could be detected. The authors suggested that the approach could potentially be generalized to other disease states and immunological phenotypes. A later genetic analysis associated a missense DCLRE1C variant with V-gene and J-gene trimming of TCR beta chains, and an independent cohort replicated the association. The study gave a list of about 160 TCR beta chains associated with cytomegalovirus. In vitro tests confirmed that three of the cytomegalovirus-associated TCR beta chains recognize cytomegalovirus antigens. A later genetic analysis reported fewer N-insertions in productive TCRs among donors in an Asian-associated ancestry cluster than the roughly 700-donor mean. Because HLA typing was missing for some donors at each locus, association tests included only the typed subset. Because the 87-base-pair reads could not distinguish some IMGT-functional V segments, including TRBV6-2 and TRBV6-3, those segments were excluded. A further reported finding was that TCR beta sequences accurately predicted the HLA-A and HLA-B alleles for most subjects in the first cohort. According to a later analysis, TCR association rates differed among HLA loci, with DRB1 alleles showing the most associated TCRs and HLA-C alleles showing the fewest. The presence/absence analyses assumed that sequencing depth was roughly uniform across donors, and that assumption may not be true. In an earlier analysis of several hundred of the donors, most TCR beta V segments were observed in productive rearrangements about 87% or about 30% of the time, broadly matching IMGT annotations. When HLA alleles, especially DR and DQ, strongly co-occurred, TCR associations were difficult to assign to individual alleles. The only immune exposure information available for the cohort was CMV serostatus. Because counts were too low, some 16 rarely observed V segments, including chromosome 9 orphons, were excluded from the earlier analysis of around 640 of the donors. The sequencing pipeline was judged likely to have produced a cluster of highly shared sequence variants as a technical artifact. Most TCR sequences were observed very rarely across donors, whereas some public TCRs were present in many individuals. In a later analysis, several top co-occurrence clusters were reported to appear linked to parvovirus B19, influenza, CMV and Epstein-Barr virus.

The CDR3 numbers 13 residues from cysteine through phenylalanine. The CDR3 DNA has 39 bases and is translated from base 1. Per the germline V gene, SNHLY is the CDR1 and FYNNEI is the CDR2. V is cut back by 8 bases and J by 14 bases, with 14 bases in the junction unmatched. The cohort comprised around 690 healthy bone marrow donors. All cohort members were sampled while nominally healthy, although unrecorded immune exposures were likely present. The donor was CMV seropositive and was included in the group of 300 or so seropositive cohort members. A peripheral blood sample was provided by each donor, and peripheral blood mononuclear cells were used for TCR beta sequencing. Genomic DNA extraction from the blood cell samples was performed with the Qiagen DNeasy Blood Extraction Kit. Receptor libraries were prepared by the immunoSEQ multiplex PCR assay. For the multiplex PCR, a mixture combining 60 forward primers for TCR Vbeta segments and 13 reverse primers for TCR Jbeta segments was used. A multiplex PCR assay on genomic DNA amplified the CDR3 region of rearranged TCR beta genes. Amplified TCR beta libraries were sequenced as 87-base-pair reads on the Illumina HiSeq System. Regarding the original processing steps: A later analysis tallied approximately 87 million unique TCR beta chains across the approximately 670 repertoires, and some 10 million of those chains were shared by two or more donors. Raw reads were error-corrected and collapsed into unique sequences with a nearest-neighbor algorithm that merged closely related sequences to remove PCR and sequencing errors. V, D and J gene segments were assigned by aligning CDR3 sequences to IMGT reference sequences. For a sequence to be retained, at least a six-nucleotide match to both a V gene segment and a J gene segment was required. Rearrangements were called productive when the CDR3 lacked stop codons and stayed in frame with V and J; all others were non-productive. CDR3 was defined by IMGT convention, running from the second conserved V-encoded cysteine to the conserved J-encoded phenylalanine. In an earlier analysis of some 550 of the donors, sequences lacking an unambiguous match to a single V gene segment were excluded. In an earlier analysis of approximately 590 of the donors, V segments were called functional above 56.7% productive rearrangements and were called segregating when the between-donor standard deviation exceeded 5%. A statistical classification framework was developed to diagnose cytomegalovirus status using the catalog of TCR beta chain sequences. In a later analysis, V and J genes were assigned by comparing TCR nucleotide sequences against IMGT/GENE-DB human TR gene sequences. Using the TCRdist pipeline, a later analysis assigned CDR3 sequences along with most-parsimonious VDJ recombination scenarios. In a later analysis, every TCR beta chain was defined by the combination of its CDR3 amino acid sequence and its V-gene family, and reads without a unique V-gene family were dropped. As a way to deal with suspected cross-contamination and a sequencing artifact, a later analysis dropped nearly 600 nucleotide sequences that were highly shared and had low generation probability. For each public chain, a later analysis derived a clonal expansion index from normalized ranks of inferred template counts within each repertoire. A later analysis computed generation probabilities with a VDJ recombination model fitted to out-of-frame rearrangements, and checked the results against IGoR. Hypergeometric tests were used in a later analysis to score TCR-TCR, TCR-HLA and TCR-CMV co-occurrence, with a repertoire-size bias correction applied to the TCR pairs. False discovery rates were estimated in a later analysis by permuting HLA or CMV assignments 20 times. In a later analysis, co-occurring TCRs were grouped using DBSCAN, with TCRdist sequence similarity added in when clustering inside HLA-allele-positive subsets. Repertoires with fewer than 30,000 or more than 120,000 public chains were left out of co-occurrence clustering, as were five repertoires with anomalous nucleotide sharing. The source is immuneACCESS, and TCRdb retained only in-frame sequences with V and J called. Part of the clones is not carried over; for the studies checked, unresolved V genes explain less than half of this, and the remainder is unexplained. V and J calls and clone size are those listed in that table; D and trimming were worked out from the DNA. The sample has fewer than 120,000 clones on record, 60% to 85% of them singletons. The biggest ten clones account for 2.5% to 3% of the sample.

The chain was built from TRBV2 and TRBJ2-5; TRBD2 agrees with 10 junctional bases. The sample comprised PBMCs. This receptor was taken from a woman between 55 and 75 years old in good health and CMV-seropositive. The nucleotides are TGTGCCAGCGCTTTAACGGGGACTAGCGAGGGTTACTTC. It is translated as CASALTGTSEGYF.